This TCR beta chain was recovered during a study of regulatory T cells in long-lasting Graves disease. Overall study results and limits: Patients whose Graves' disease persisted exhibited lower TCR diversity than those newly diagnosed.

This clonotype was counted many times. The antigen is not known. Regarding time point: newly diagnosed GD, antithyroid drugs for less than 3 months. PBMCs were the source of the RNA used for TCR sequencing. Relying on iRepertoire HTBI primers and Arm-PCR of CDR3 regions, the team built TCR beta libraries. Study processing details: Identified across the samples were some 62 TRBV segments and 14 TRBJ segments. One entry per CDR3 protein, called by TCRdb with MiXCR from the multiplex PCR reads. The V and J calls follow TCRdb's processing rather than the paper's. The table includes 300,000 to 400,000 distinct CDR3 sequences, 16% detected once. The V gene's germline CDR1 is LNHNV and CDR2 YYDKDF (reference sequence). The CDR3 has 13 amino acids. With 5 bases clipped from V and 3 bases from J, the junction kept 2 bases outside the gene matches. These same data were also listed under a study on T cells in Graves' hyperthyroidism and ophthalmopathy. This second report adds: Thyroid ultrasound and orbital computed tomography, with clinical symptoms and serum thyroxine and TRAb, informed diagnoses. Researchers ran a first-round RT-PCR on the TCR CDR3 using the HTBI primer set.

The sequencing here drew on peripheral blood mononuclear cells (PBMCs), taken at new diagnosis, from a patient treated with antithyroid drugs. The chain links TRBV15 to TRBJ2-5; TRBD1 aligns across 8 bases. The TCR was taken from a man in his forties with Graves disease. The CDR3 is CATSATGEETQYF. CDR3 sequence (DNA): TGTGCCACCAGCGCGACAGGGGAAGAGACCCAGTACTTC.